This T cell receptor (beta chain) was recorded in a study of blood T cell repertoires in COVID-19 (dated by TCRdb to the early 2020s). Regarding the study in general: Collaborator samples came from the United States, Italy and Spain and covered acute and convalescent phases of COVID-19. The material from the prospective study consisted of cDNA or gDNA derived from T cells, B-cell-depleted T cells, or PBMCs. The repertoires were made available in a free public database intended to serve as a resource for research on the immune response to SARS-CoV-2. HLA class I and class II types, where available, came from metadata supplied by the sample provider rather than from assay-based typing. The dataset comprised deeply sampled blood TCRbeta repertoires from subjects exposed to, actively infected with, or recovered from COVID-19. Samples were obtained from the ongoing ImmuneRACE study (first 160 participants) and from 1,254 subjects provided by 6 global collaborators. The sample metadata nearly always contained a de-identified subject ID, COVID-19 status, age in years and sex. Points the paper makes about the study in general: The amount of clinical and demographic metadata varied by source and participant and was provided uncurated.

Turning to this clone: Its target antigen remains unknown. Base quality data are lacking; no much larger clone is found one base away.

The germline V gene gives CDR1 as SGHDN and CDR2 as FVKESK. Trimming takes 5 bases from V and 0 bases from J, and the germline ends sit 17 bases apart. The CDR3 has 17 amino acids, counting the end cysteine and phenylalanine. CDR3 DNA is the only sequence kept; it has 51 bases, read in frame from the first base. The collaborating institutions used their own protocols to collect whole blood in K2EDTA tubes. For TCRbeta analysis, collaborators shipped samples in one of three forms: frozen whole blood, isolated PBMCs, or DNA extracted from either of those sample types. The immunoSEQ Assay, a bias-controlled multiplex PCR, was used to amplify TCRbeta CDR3 regions from genomic DNA. Concerning the study's data processing: Within the assay, amplification of reference gene primers was used to estimate how many nucleated cells each sample contained. To quantify the absolute abundance of each unique TCRbeta CDR3 rearrangement, sequence reads were collapsed and filtered. For each sample, productive Simpson clonality was calculated by taking the square root of Simpson's diversity index across productive rearrangements. The table comes from immuneACCESS by way of TCRdb, which keeps in-frame sequences with V and J called. Part of the clones is missing from these tables; in studies checked, under half for an unresolved V gene and the rest for unknown reasons. V and J calls plus clone size are reproduced from that table; the DNA served to infer D and trimming. Counted in this sample were about 29,000 clones; roughly 90% of them appeared once. Together, the top ten hold 3.5% of the sample.

The receptor's source is a human donor in a cohort sampled during active COVID-19. The V gene is TRBV14 and the J gene is TRBJ1-3; the D gene cannot be named for sure. Sequenced input: peripheral blood. The DNA is TGTGCCAGCAGCGCAATGCTAGAGGGTTACTCTGGAAACACCATATATTTT. Translated, this is CASSAMLEGYSGNTIYF.